These T cell receptor beta chains were read from a single sample in a study of shared clonotypes between healthy human individuals. TCRdb keeps only in-frame clones here, not all; method: immunoSEQ multiplex PCR. The data show 2 million to 2.5 million clones, approximately 93% seen once. Sequencing was carried out using naive CD4+ T cells from PBMCs. Receptors were obtained from a man aged 18 to 29 in good health. Some clones in this sample may be carry-over from other donors' samples. Each CDR3 is given with its conserved first and last residue. A D gene is named only where the DNA matches it firmly. Clone size appears in some rows only: once, few, many, or a class for an expanded clone.

d_gene,j_gene,v_gene,abundance,CDR3nt,CDR3aa
NA,TRBJ2-5,TRBV5-4,NA,TGTGCCAGCAGCTCCAAAGACAATTCAGGGGAGACCCAGTACTTC,CASSSKDNSGETQYF
TRBD1,TRBJ2-1,TRBV29-1,once,TGCAGCGTCCATGGACAGGGGCTAAAGAATGAGCAGTTCTTC,CSVHGQGLKNEQFF
NA,TRBJ1-5,TRBV11-3,NA,TGTGCCAGCAGCTTAGAGTTTAGGGACAACACCAATCAGCCCCAGCATTTT,CASSLEFRDNTNQPQHF
TRBD2,TRBJ2-1,TRBV7-3,NA,TGTGCCAGCAGCTTAGGGGCTAGCGGGAGCGATGAGCAGTTCTTC,CASSLGASGSDEQFF
TRBD1,TRBJ2-7,TRBV5-1,NA,TGCGCCAGCAGCAAGGCTGGGGACAGCCCCTACGAGCAGTACTTC,CASSKAGDSPYEQYF
TRBD2,TRBJ2-5,TRBV23-1,NA,TGCGCCAGCAGTCAACCCTTAGCCCTAGCGGGATCTGAGACCCAGTACTTC,CASSQPLALAGSETQYF
NA,TRBJ2-1,TRBV28,NA,TGTGCCAGCAGCCTACAGACACCTTACAATGAGCAGTTCTTC,CASSLQTPYNEQFF
NA,TRBJ1-4,TRBV7-2,NA,TGTGCCAGCAGCCCCCGATCTACTACGAATGAAAAACTGTTTTTT,CASSPRSTTNEKLFF
TRBD2,TRBJ2-5,TRBV5-1,NA,TGCGCCAGCAGCGGGCGACTAGCGGGAGACGGGGGGCCCCAGTACTTC,CASSGRLAGDGGPQYF
TRBD2,TRBJ2-7,TRBV5-1,NA,TGCGCCAGCAGCTCCCCGACTAGCGGGAGACGGGTCGCCTCCTACGAGCAGTACTTC,CASSSPTSGRRVASYEQYF
TRBD1,TRBJ1-4,TRBV29-1,NA,TGCAGCGTAGAAGGGACAGGGAGGGAAAAACTGTTTTTT,CSVEGTGREKLFF
NA,TRBJ2-5,TRBV4-1,NA,TGCGCCAGCAGCCCAATATACCGGGACCCAGTAAGGACCCAGTACTTC,CASSPIYRDPVRTQYF
NA,TRBJ1-5,TRBV6-5,NA,TGTGCCAGCAGTCCCAGGACAGTTAATCAGCCCCAGCATTTT,CASSPRTVNQPQHF
TRBD2,TRBJ2-7,TRBV5-4,NA,TGTGCCAGCAGCTCGGGACTAGCGGGAGGGTACTACGAGCAGTACTTC,CASSSGLAGGYYEQYF
NA,TRBJ2-1,TRBV2,NA,TGTGCCATCCCGTGGGGGATTTCCGAAAATGAGCAGTTCTTC,CAIPWGISENEQFF
NA,TRBJ2-3,TRBV6-1,once,TGTGCCAGCAGCCCGCCGACGGATACGCAGTATTTT,CASSPPTDTQYF
NA,TRBJ2-3,TRBV7-3,NA,TGTGCCAGCAGCTTAGCCGGCCAGGGTGGCACAGATACGCAGTATTTT,CASSLAGQGGTDTQYF
NA,TRBJ1-2,TRBV6-5,NA,TGTGCCAGCAGTTACTCGTCCGGGACCCCGGCCTATGGCTACACCTTC,CASSYSSGTPAYGYTF
NA,TRBJ1-3,TRBV16,NA,TGTGCCAGCAGCCAATGGCGCGTCTCTGGAAACACCATATATTTT,CASSQWRVSGNTIYF
TRBD2,TRBJ2-3,TRBV5-1,NA,TGCGCCAGCAGCTCCCGGACTAGCGGGACCGCAGATACGCAGTATTTT,CASSSRTSGTADTQYF
NA,TRBJ1-2,TRBV5-1,NA,TGCGCCAGCAGCTCAACCACTCAGGGCGGCTACACCTTC,CASSSTTQGGYTF
TRBD2,TRBJ2-7,TRBV11-2,NA,TGTGCCAGCAGCCCCGGGACTACCATGGTGTACGAGCAGTACTTC,CASSPGTTMVYEQYF
TRBD1,TRBJ1-1,TRBV5-5,once,TGTGCCAGCAGCTTCCTCGGGACAGCTGAAGCTTTCTTT,CASSFLGTAEAFF
TRBD2,TRBJ2-3,TRBV28,NA,TGTGCCAGCAGTTTATTGGGAGGGGTAGATACGCAGTATTTT,CASSLLGGVDTQYF
NA,TRBJ1-4,TRBV28,NA,TGTGCCAGCCTCAACAGGGCAACTAATGAAAAACTGTTTTTT,CASLNRATNEKLFF
NA,TRBJ1-2,TRBV18,few,TGTGCCAGCTCACCGGGGACGGACTATGGCTACACCTTC,CASSPGTDYGYTF
TRBD1,TRBJ2-2,TRBV7-3,NA,TGTGCCAGCAGCTCCAGGGGGCCCCCTAACACCGGGGAGCTGTTTTTT,CASSSRGPPNTGELFF
NA,TRBJ2-2,TRBV11-2,NA,TGTGCCAGCAGCTTTTCTTCTGGGGCCGGGGAGCTGTTTTTT,CASSFSSGAGELFF
TRBD1,TRBJ1-1,TRBV5-1,NA,TGCGCCAGCAGCCAGGGACAGAGCTTTGCGGAAGCTTTCTTT,CASSQGQSFAEAFF
NA,TRBJ2-5,TRBV18,NA,TGTGCCAGCTCAACACAGGGATGGGAGACCCAGTACTTC,CASSTQGWETQYF
NA,TRBJ1-5,TRBV19,NA,TGTGCCAGCAGAGGACAGTCTAGCAATCAGCCCCAGCATTTT,CASRGQSSNQPQHF
NA,TRBJ1-2,TRBV28,NA,TGTGCCAGCAGTTTTGCAAGGGGAGGAAGAAACTATGGCTACACCTTC,CASSFARGGRNYGYTF
NA,TRBJ1-2,TRBV20-1,NA,TGCAGTGGGCCCAACTATGGCTACACCTTC,CSGPNYGYTF
TRBD2,TRBJ2-1,TRBV30,NA,TGTGCCTGGAGTCGTAGCGGGGACGGGTTCTTC,CAWSRSGDGFF
TRBD1,TRBJ2-7,TRBV4-2,once,TGTGCCAGCAGCCACCCCAGGGGGCTAGCATCCTACGAGCAGTACTTC,CASSHPRGLASYEQYF
NA,TRBJ2-5,TRBV30,once,TGTGCCTGGACCCGGCGGGAGACCCAGTACTTC,CAWTRRETQYF
NA,TRBJ2-7,TRBV9,NA,TGTGCCAGCAGCCCTAGGGGTTTGGGCTACGAGCAGTACTTC,CASSPRGLGYEQYF
NA,TRBJ2-1,TRBV29-1,NA,TGCAGCGTTGAACGGATAGGGGGAATTAATGATGAGCAGTTCTTC,CSVERIGGINDEQFF
NA,TRBJ2-3,TRBV5-1,NA,TGCGCCAGCAGCTTGGGGACCCCGGGCCGAGGGCAGTATTTT,CASSLGTPGRGQYF
NA,TRBJ1-1,TRBV25-1,NA,TGTGCCAGCAGTGAATTGGGGGCGGGGAACACTGAAGCTTTCTTT,CASSELGAGNTEAFF